Listed below are T cell receptor beta chains from one sample, sequenced in a study of blood T cell repertoires in COVID-19. Sequenced by immunoSEQ multiplex PCR; TCRdb stores in-frame clones only, minus some. The profile shows some 240,000 clones, approximately 88% of them singletons. Material for sequencing was peripheral blood. Receptors originate from an older woman with COVID-19, enrolled during active disease. Each CDR3 is given with its conserved first and last residue. The order of the fields is D gene, J gene, clone size, V gene, CDR3 protein, CDR3 DNA. A D gene is named only where the DNA matches it firmly. Expanded clones are given a class, and other clones once, few, many or no size at all.

- TRBJ1-5 - TRBV6-2/TRBV6-3 CASSDDIPPRPQHF TGTGCCAGCAGCGACGACATCCCCCCCCGGCCCCAGCATTTT
- TRBJ2-1 - TRBV5-1 CASSLWQNNEQFF TGCGCCAGCAGCTTGTGGCAGAACAATGAGCAGTTCTTC
- TRBJ1-5 - TRBV7-2 CASSSLGWGDNQPQHF TGTGCCAGCAGCTCATTAGGGTGGGGAGACAATCAGCCCCAGCATTTT
TRBD2 TRBJ2-1 - TRBV5-1 CASRTSGSSYNEQFF TGCGCCAGCAGGACTAGCGGGAGTTCCTACAATGAGCAGTTCTTC
TRBD2 TRBJ2-5 - TRBV7-3 CASSPGGTSGSETQYF TGTGCCAGCAGCCCCGGAGGGACTAGCGGGAGTGAGACCCAGTACTTC
- TRBJ2-7 once TRBV5-4 CASSLVGQAYEQYF TGTGCCAGCAGCTTGGTGGGTCAGGCCTACGAGCAGTACTTC
- TRBJ1-2 - TRBV24-1 CATSDSRRSALYGYTF TGTGCCACCAGTGATTCTAGGAGGTCAGCACTCTATGGCTACACCTTC
TRBD1 TRBJ1-2 once TRBV6-1 CASSELPPVTGGSVYGYTF TGTGCCAGCAGTGAATTACCCCCCGTGACAGGGGGCTCCGTCTATGGCTACACCTTC
TRBD1 TRBJ1-2 - TRBV27 CASSLSTGGVYGYTF TGTGCCAGCAGTTTATCTACAGGGGGTGTCTATGGCTACACCTTC
TRBD1 TRBJ1-2 - TRBV3-1/TRBV3-2 CASSQQGAYGYTF TGTGCCAGCAGCCAACAGGGGGCGTATGGCTACACCTTC
TRBD1 TRBJ2-1 - TRBV2 CASGETGGLSSYNEQFF TGTGCCAGCGGGGAGACAGGGGGCTTGTCTTCTTACAATGAGCAGTTCTTC
- TRBJ2-5 - TRBV12-3/TRBV12-4 CASSFGLKETQYF TGTGCCAGCAGTTTCGGACTTAAAGAGACCCAGTACTTC
- TRBJ2-6 - TRBV21-1 CASSNESSGANVLTF TGTGCCAGCAGCAACGAGAGCTCTGGGGCCAACGTCCTGACTTTC
- TRBJ1-6 once TRBV9 CASTRGGSGSPLHF TGTGCCAGCACCCGGGGTGGGTCGGGTTCACCCCTCCACTTT
TRBD1 TRBJ1-3 - TRBV30 CAWSLGQGAAGNTIYF TGTGCCTGGAGTCTAGGACAGGGGGCTGCCGGAAACACCATATATTTT
- TRBJ2-1 - TRBV7-2 CASSLDVGEQFF TGTGCCAGCAGCTTAGATGTCGGGGAGCAGTTCTTC
TRBD2 TRBJ2-1 - TRBV5-1 CASSLGEAGLFYNEQFF TGCGCCAGCAGCTTGGGGGAAGCGGGACTATTCTACAATGAGCAGTTCTTC
TRBD2 TRBJ2-3 - TRBV5-1 CASSSNPTGTSTDTQYF TGCGCCAGCAGCTCCAACCCTACCGGGACTAGTACAGATACGCAGTATTTT
- TRBJ1-1 few TRBV2 CASSLTNTEAFF TGTGCCAGCAGTTTGACAAACACTGAAGCTTTCTTT
- TRBJ2-5 - TRBV11-3 CASSSEEQETQYF TGTGCCAGCAGCTCTGAGGAGCAAGAGACCCAGTACTTC
- TRBJ1-1 - TRBV2 CASSDQGTEAFF TGTGCCAGCAGCGATCAGGGCACTGAAGCTTTCTTT
- TRBJ2-2 - TRBV7-2 CASSFAVGNTGELFF TGTGCCAGCAGCTTTGCGGTGGGGAACACCGGGGAGCTGTTTTTT
- TRBJ2-1 - TRBV6-2/TRBV6-3 CASSRGYEQFF TGTGCCAGCAGTCGGGGTTATGAGCAGTTCTTC
- TRBJ1-1 - TRBV3-1/TRBV3-2 CASSPFGDTEAFF TGTGCCAGCAGCCCGTTCGGTGACACTGAAGCTTTCTTT
- TRBJ1-5 - TRBV19 CASSNGVEGNQPQHF TGTGCCAGTAGTAATGGGGTGGAGGGGAATCAGCCCCAGCATTTT
- TRBJ1-1 - TRBV15 CATSRDFTRTEAFF TGTGCCACCAGCAGAGATTTTACGCGGACTGAAGCTTTCTTT
- TRBJ1-6 once TRBV19 CASTGWNSPLHF TGTGCCAGTACAGGGTGGAATTCACCCCTCCACTTT